The clone carrying this T cell receptor (beta chain) was picked up a small number of times. Its antigen is as yet unknown. Germline CDR1 MNHNS, CDR2 SASEGT. V lost 5 bases and J lost 0, with 13 bases in between. The CDR3 spans 15 residues. These data come from a study of response to subunit inactivated influenza vaccine. Study results and caveats: The authors proposed limited new T cell recruitment per seasonal influenza vaccination.

TCRdb re-derived calls from the RT-PCR reads in MiXCR, one entry per CDR3 protein. The repertoire consists of around 300,000 distinct CDR3 sequences, with 20% to 25% occurring once and the leading ten covering approximately 10%. This sequence was found in a man aged 50-75 years who received an inactivated influenza vaccine. This chain links TRBV6-1 with TRBJ1-1; D perhaps matches TRBD1 (5 bases). This material consisted of PBMCs from blood, taken 21 months after vaccination. The CDR3 spells CASSRPGGLNTEAFF. The CDR3 nucleotides read TGTGCCAGCAGTCGCCCGGGGGGGTTGAACACTGAAGCTTTCTTT.